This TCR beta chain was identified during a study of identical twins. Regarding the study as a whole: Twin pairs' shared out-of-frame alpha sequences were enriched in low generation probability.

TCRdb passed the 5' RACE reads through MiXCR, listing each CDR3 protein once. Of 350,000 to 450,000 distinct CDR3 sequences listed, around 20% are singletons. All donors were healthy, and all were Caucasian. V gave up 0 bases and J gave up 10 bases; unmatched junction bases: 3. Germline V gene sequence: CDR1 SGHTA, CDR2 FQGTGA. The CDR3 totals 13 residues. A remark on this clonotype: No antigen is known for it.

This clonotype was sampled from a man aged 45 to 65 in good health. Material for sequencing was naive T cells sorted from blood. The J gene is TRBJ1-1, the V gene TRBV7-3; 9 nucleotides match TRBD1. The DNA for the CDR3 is TGTGCCAGCAGCTTAACCGGGACAGGGAGAGCTTTCTTT. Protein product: CASSLTGTGRAFF.